The present entry profiles one T cell receptor (beta chain) with its context. This clonotype occurred a few times. What antigen it recognizes has not been identified. Base qualities are missing; no much larger clone stands one base away. The treatment or condition label, as the study defines it: live attenuated yellow fever vaccine strain. PBMCs were isolated from peripheral blood using a standard Ficoll-Paque protocol. Dynabeads CD4 and CD8 positive selection kits were used to isolate CD4 and CD8 T-cell fractions. TriZol was used to extract RNA from bulk PBMCs, CD4 and CD8 fractions, and dextramer-positive and dextramer-negative fractions. The sequencer was an Illumina NovaSeq 6000. TCR cDNA was synthesized by 5'RACE template switching, which introduced a universal primer site and unique molecular identifiers. Priming for cDNA synthesis came from both the TCR alpha and TCR beta constant segments. Library amplification used two PCR steps, and the second PCR step added sample barcodes and sequencing adapters. Libraries were sequenced on Illumina HiSeq 2500 (2x100 bp) or NovaSeq (2x150 bp). Per the authors' processing: MIGEC handled demultiplexing of reads and collapsing into UMI consensus sequences, while MiXCR performed V(D)J alignment. Vaccine-responding clonotypes were defined with edgeR using replicate PBMC samples, requiring FDR below 0.01 and a log2 fold change above 5 up to day 15. CD4 or CD8 identity was assigned to each bulk clonotype according to whether the clonotype was present at higher abundance in the sequenced CD4 repertoire or the sequenced CD8 repertoire. TCRdb took the public reads, trimmed them with fastp at Q25, ran MiXCR for clone calling and kept in-frame beta chains. When rows share a CDR3 protein, they turn into one entry using the most common DNA and genes. The V and J calls were not made by the authors but by TCRdb's processing. For this sample the table gives around 340,000 distinct CDR3 sequences, of which approximately 12% were detected only once. The ten largest clones add up to around 3% of the sample.

The sample originates from a study of T cells after yellow fever vaccination (dated by TCRdb to the late 2010s). A note on the overall study: The SMART-Seq v4 Ultra Low Input RNA kit was used to prepare libraries from fractions with low cell numbers. To track T-cell clones before and after primary and booster YFV17D yellow fever vaccination, bulk TCR alpha and beta repertoires were sequenced longitudinally. Two healthy male donors, one aged 18 to 30 and one aged 30 to 40 years, were included in the cohort. Bulk PBMC replicates and cell subsets were isolated from blood drawn at multiple timepoints before and after both primary and secondary immunization.

Overall study results and their limits: Because the study included only two donors, the extent to which the findings can be generalized is limited. After the booster, most of the clones that had expanded following primary vaccination were detected again (around 97% of CD4 and 80% to 90% of CD8), which suggests that memory was broadly maintained. Because abundant contaminating clonotypes from the bulk population could be contained in FACS-sorted repertoires, computational filtering was required. The secondary T-cell response was weaker than the primary response but faster, peaking on day 5 instead of day 15. A small share of clonotypes was detected in both CD4 and CD8 compartments, with the overlap likely arising from convergent recombination.

The receptor was isolated from a man between 18 and 35 years old who received the YFV17D yellow fever vaccine. Sequenced here: CD4+ T cells sorted from PBMCs, sampled 15 days after the yellow fever booster vaccination.

The nucleotide sequence is given as TGTGCCAGCAGCGATCGGAGCTATGGCTACACCTTC. Its amino acids are CASSDRSYGYTF. Rearrangement joined TRBV4-2 to TRBJ1-2; the D gene lacks a confident call. The germline V gene provides CDR1 LGHNA and CDR2 YNFKEQ. The V and J ends are trimmed by 5 bases and 4 bases, leaving 8 bases between them. From the cysteine up to the phenylalanine, the CDR3 has a length of 12 residues. Here the CDR3 DNA is all that survives: 36 bases in frame from base 1.